The 30 T cell receptor beta chains below all came from one sample that was sequenced in a study of T cells in women clearing cervical HPV infection. TCRdb's table, derived via immunoSEQ multiplex PCR, lists solely in-frame clones and lacks some. The sample data list 20,000 to 25,000 clones. The sequencing sample was made of blood buffy coat. All receptors derive from a woman aged 18-70 years with a cervical HPV16 infection that either progressed to CIN3+ or cleared (not recorded which).

Details on this clone: The CDR3 goes on 3 residues after the read ends, and that part is filled in from the germline J gene. The V and J genes are TRBV5-1 and TRBJ1-1; 8 bases agree with TRBD1. Losses at the gene ends were 0 bases for V and 0 bases for J; bases not matched to a gene: 4. Germline CDR1 reads SGHRS; CDR2 reads YFSETQ. This CDR3 has 16 amino acids. CDR3 DNA, as far as it was read: TGCGCCAGCAGCTTGGGGACAGGGTTTATGAACACTGAA. Translation: CASSLGTGFMNTE. The CDR3 in its entirety is CASSLGTGFMNTEAFF.

Concerning this clone: The read terminates 3 residues ahead of where the CDR3 ends, so the germline J gene completes it. The V and J genes are TRBV7-9 and TRBJ1-5; possible D gene TRBD1, 5 bases. This CDR3 comprises 14 residues. The ends were cut back, 5 bases at V and 4 bases at J, with 12 bases in the middle. Looked up from germline, CDR1 is SEHNR and CDR2 is FQNEAQ (reference sequence). The CDR3 loop reads CASSAIQGNQPQHF. The sequenced part of the CDR3 DNA is TGTGCCAGCAGCGCAATCCAGGGAAATCAGCCC.

Of note for this clone: With the read ending 3 residues before the CDR3 end, the germline J gene is used to fill in that end. The chain uses TRBV2 and TRBJ2-1; weak D call: TRBD1 (5 bases). The germline gives CDR1 SNHLY, CDR2 FYNNEI. The CDR3 covers 14 residues. Trimming took off 3 bases at V and 9 bases at J, with 15 bases between the two ends. This CDR3 reads CASSDPVSQGEQFF. Partial CDR3 DNA: TGTGCCAGCAGTGACCCGGTCAGCCAGGGTGAG.

A note on this clone: The observed sequence ends 3 residues before the CDR3 terminus, with the missing tail filled in from the germline J gene. V usage is TRBV12-3 or TRBV12-4 and J usage is TRBJ1-1; D is unresolved. Trimming stripped 6 bases from V and 1 base from J, with 9 bases between. The CDR3 runs 13 residues. CDR3 DNA, as far as it was read: TGTGCCAGCAGACTGGACTGGAACACTGAA. This encodes CASRLDWNTE. The CDR3 in full is CASRLDWNTEAFF.

A remark on this clone: The read is 3 residues too short to cover the CDR3 end, so that end is filled in from the germline J gene. This chain uses TRBV7-2 with TRBJ2-1; 8 bases are a match to TRBD1. Trimming cost V 3 bases and J 0 bases; bases outside gene matches: 1. Germline CDR1 reads SGHTA; CDR2 reads FQGNSA. This CDR3 spans 15 amino acids. The CDR3 loop is CASSFTGGSYNEQFF. The CDR3 bases that were read are TGTGCCAGCAGCTTTACAGGGGGCTCCTACAATGAG.

To note about this clone: The read falls 3 residues short of the CDR3 end, and the missing part is taken from the germline J gene. The J gene is TRBJ2-1, the V gene TRBV7-3; a weak D match, TRBD2 (6 bases). From germline, CDR1 is SGHTA and CDR2 FQGTGA. The V end lost 5 bases, the J end lost 6 bases, and 14 bases lay between the germline ends. The CDR3 runs to 14 residues. The CDR3 spells CASSTNNGGNEQFF. The sequenced part of the CDR3 DNA is TGTGCCAGCAGCACAAATAACGGGGGCAATGAG. Drawing the rest from reference TRBV7-3 and TRBJ2-1, the complete variable domain is GAGVSQTPSNKVTEKGKYVELRCDPISGHTALYWYRQSLGQGPEFLIYFQGTGAADDSGLPNDRFFAVRPEGSVSTLKIQRTERGDSAVYLCASSTNNGGNEQFFGPGTRLTVL.

A note on this clone: Mismatch with germline at one junction end may stem from a read error. The observed sequence ends 3 residues before the CDR3 terminus, with the missing tail filled in from the germline J gene. The chain has TRBV7-6 and TRBJ2-2; the D gene is possibly TRBD2 (6 bases). The CDR3 sequence is 17 residues long. Germline assignment: CDR1 SGHVS and CDR2 FNYEAQ. Partial CDR3 DNA: TGTGCAAGCAGCTTAAATATCGGGGGAGGACGCACCGGGGAG. Residues: CASSLNIGGGRTGE. The full CDR3 reads CASSLNIGGGRTGELFF.

As for this clone: The CDR3 end is not reached by the read, which stops 3 residues before it; the germline J gene fills it in. J is TRBJ2-3 and V is TRBV30, with a weak D call TRBD2 (7 bases). The CDR3 loop spans 16 amino acids. V lost 1 base to trimming and J lost 2 bases, with 16 bases between them. Germline CDR1 is GTSNPN and CDR2 is SVGIG (reference sequence). CDR3 in amino acids: CAWSAGGRLDTDTQYF. The sequenced part of the CDR3 DNA is TGTGCCTGGAGTGCGGGGGGCCGGTTGGACACAGATACG.

Turning to this clone: The CDR3 is cut off 3 residues early in the read; its end comes from the germline J gene. V is TRBV5-1 and J is TRBJ1-4, with D tentatively TRBD1 (6 bases). CDR3 length: 15 amino acids. Trimming took 0 bases from V and 3 from J, leaving 9 bases between them. In germline, CDR1 is SGHRS, CDR2 YFSETQ. The covered CDR3 bases are TGCGCCAGCAGCTTGGAGGGGGAACCTAATGAAAAA. It is translated as CASSLEGEPNEK. The CDR3 in full is CASSLEGEPNEKLFF. The complete variable domain, with remaining parts taken from reference TRBV5-1 and TRBJ1-4, reads KAGVTQTPRYLIKTRGQQVTLSCSPISGHRSVSWYQQTPGQGLQFLFEYFSETQRNKGNFPGRFSGRQFSNSRSEMNVSTLELGDSALYLCASSLEGEPNEKLFFGSGTQLSVL.

The CDR3: CASMLDRATDTQYF. CDR3 DNA (partial): TGCGCCAGCATGCTGGACAGGGCTACAGATACG. The chain uses TRBV5-1 and TRBJ2-3; 8 nucleotides line up with TRBD1. The read gets to within 3 residues of the CDR3 end, and the germline J gene fills in the rest. Germline V gene data show CDR1 as SGHRS and CDR2 as YFSETQ. This CDR3 region has 14 residues. The V and J ends lost 6 bases and 3 bases, in that order; junction bases with no gene match: 6.

In regard to this clone: With the read ending 3 residues before the CDR3 end, the germline J gene is used to fill in that end. J is TRBJ1-6 and V is TRBV7-6; perhaps TRBD1 as D (5 bases). This CDR3 has 14 amino acids. Between the trimmed V and J ends, which lost 5 bases and 9 bases, there was a span of 14 bases. Looked up from germline, CDR1 is SGHVS and CDR2 is FNYEAQ. CDR3 bases read: TGTGCCAGCAGCGCCACAGGCGGAGGTTCACCC. Its translation is CASSATGGGSP. The full CDR3 protein reads CASSATGGGSPLHF.

In the case of this clone: The DNA ends 3 residues before the CDR3 does, and the rest of the CDR3 is filled in from the germline J gene. The J gene is TRBJ2-1, the V gene TRBV2, with D uncertain. V was trimmed by 1 base and J by 0 bases, leaving 4 bases between them. Germline V gene lookup returns CDR1 SNHLY and CDR2 FYNNEI. This CDR3 region has 14 residues. The CDR3 bases that were read are TGTGCCAGCAGTGAAGGAGCCTCCTACAATGAG. Its translation is CASSEGASYNE. From start to end, the CDR3 is CASSEGASYNEQFF.

Notes on this clone: The read halts 3 residues ahead of the CDR3 end, with the missing end drawn from the germline J gene. The rearrangement joins TRBV20-1 to TRBJ2-7; 8 bases map to TRBD2. CDR1 and CDR2 from the germline V gene are DFQATT and SNEGSKA (reference sequence). Germline trimming cut 6 bases from V and 3 bases from J; bases unmatched to any gene: 13. The CDR3 contains 15 residues. CDR3: CSANTGTRHRYEQYF. The covered CDR3 bases are TGCAGTGCCAACACCGGGACTAGGCACCGCTACGAG.

A remark on this clone: The read is 3 residues too short to cover the CDR3 end, so that end is filled in from the germline J gene. The chain combines TRBV20-1 with TRBJ2-3; 7 positions agree with TRBD2. Germline lookup yields CDR1 DFQATT and CDR2 SNEGSKA (reference sequence). V dropped 3 bases and J dropped 0; count of bases not matched to a gene: 3. The length of the CDR3 is 14 residues. CDR3 bases read: TGCAGTGCTAGGGCTAGCGGAAGCACAGATACG. Protein: CSARASGSTDT. The entire CDR3 sequence reads CSARASGSTDTQYF.

Comments on this clone: Read coverage stops 3 residues before the CDR3 terminus; the germline J gene supplies the remainder. The V and J genes are TRBV29-1 and TRBJ2-7; TRBD1 aligns across 10 bases. Germline-derived CDR1 and CDR2 are SQVTM and ANQGSEA. There are 15 residues in the CDR3. V shed 3 bases and J 0 bases; nucleotides not matched to a gene: 5. CDR3 loop: CSVEGQGISSYEQYF. CDR3 DNA (partial): TGCAGCGTTGAGGGACAGGGGATCAGCTCCTACGAG.

Note on this clone: Read data end 3 residues before the CDR3 end; the end is taken from the germline J gene. The chain links TRBV30 to TRBJ2-2, with a weak D call TRBD1 (5 bases). Germline CDR1 GTSNPN, CDR2 SVGIG (reference sequence). The CDR3 has 13 amino acids. Trimming removed 6 bases at V and 1 base at J, with 9 bases between. CDR3 region: CACWQGNTGELFF. CDR3 bases read: TGTGCCTGTTGGCAGGGGAACACCGGGGAG.

Of note for this clone: The CDR3 end is not reached by the read, which stops 3 residues before it; the germline J gene fills it in. The V and J genes are TRBV20-1 and TRBJ2-5, with 8 bases identical to TRBD2. J was trimmed by 5 bases and V by 0 bases; bases with no gene match: 11. Germline assignment: CDR1 DFQATT and CDR2 SNEGSKA (reference sequence). CDR3 size: 16 residues. The CDR3 DNA, read in part, is TGCAGTGCTAGAGATGTTCGGGCGGGAGGAGGGGAGACC. Translation: CSARDVRAGGGET. In full, the CDR3 is CSARDVRAGGGETQYF.

Details on this clone: The read stops 3 residues short of the end of the CDR3; the missing end is completed from the germline J gene. The V and J genes are TRBV5-1 and TRBJ2-7; TRBD2 matches at 8 bases. Germline trimming cut 1 base from V and 4 bases from J; bases unmatched to any gene: 7. The CDR3 contains 15 residues. Germline V gives CDR1 SGHRS, CDR2 YFSETQ. The part of the CDR3 DNA that was read is TGCGCCAGCAGCTTGAGTAGCGGGGAAGCTTACGAG. Translation gives CASSLSSGEAYE. The full CDR3 is CASSLSSGEAYEQYF. Full variable domain (rest looked up from reference TRBV5-1 and TRBJ2-7): KAGVTQTPRYLIKTRGQQVTLSCSPISGHRSVSWYQQTPGQGLQFLFEYFSETQRNKGNFPGRFSGRQFSNSRSEMNVSTLELGDSALYLCASSLSSGEAYEQYFGPGTRLTVT.

As concerns this clone: The read ends 3 residues before the CDR3 terminus; that terminus is restored from the germline J gene. The chain couples TRBV20-1 to TRBJ1-1; 7 positions agree with TRBD1. CDR3 length: 14 amino acids. The germline CDR1 and CDR2 sequences are DFQATT and SNEGSKA (reference sequence). J lost 5 bases, V lost 6 bases, and 12 bases had no gene match. The CDR3 loop reads CSAPETGRDTEAFF. The sequenced CDR3 bases are TGCAGTGCCCCTGAGACAGGGCGAGATACTGAA.

A note on this clone: The sequenced fragment ends 3 residues before the CDR3 boundary, so the rest is inferred from the germline J gene. This sequence joins TRBV5-4 and TRBJ2-1; weak D call: TRBD1 (6 bases). Per the germline V gene, CDR1 is SGHNT and CDR2 is YYREEE (reference sequence). Deletions cut 4 bases from V and 1 base from J, with 9 bases between. This CDR3 spans 14 amino acids. The DNA read from the CDR3 is TGTGCCAGCAGCGTCCAGGGGTCCTACAATGAG. Translation: CASSVQGSYNE. In full, the CDR3 is CASSVQGSYNEQFF.

Remarks on this clone: The CDR3 end falls 3 residues outside the read, so it is completed with the germline J gene. The chain carries TRBV9 and TRBJ1-2, with TRBD1 matching over 8 bases. J was trimmed by 4 bases and V by 4 bases; bases with no gene match: 9. The germline gives CDR1 SGDLS, CDR2 YYNGEE. The length of the CDR3 is 15 residues. CDR3 DNA (partial): TGTGCCAGCAGCCCGACAGGGGTGGGACTCTATGGC. Translated, it gives CASSPTGVGLYG. The complete CDR3 protein is CASSPTGVGLYGYTF.

On this clone: The read finishes 3 residues shy of the CDR3 end, and the germline J gene is used to complete it. The gene calls are TRBV2 and TRBJ2-4; 12 bases map to TRBD1. In germline, CDR1 is SNHLY, CDR2 FYNNEI. V shed 5 bases and J 2 bases; nucleotides not matched to a gene: 10. This CDR3 region has 18 residues. CDR3 DNA (partial): TGTGCCAGCAGTAAGTCCCGGGACAGGGGGCGTACCAAAAACATT. Its protein product is CASSKSRDRGRTKNI. The CDR3 in its entirety is CASSKSRDRGRTKNIQYF.

With respect to this clone: The read terminates 3 residues before the CDR3 end, so the remaining end is supplied by the germline J gene. The V and J genes are TRBV7-9 and TRBJ1-4; no definite D call. The CDR3 runs to 12 residues. V was clipped by 5 bases and J by 6 bases, with 7 bases between them. The germline CDR1 and CDR2 sequences are SEHNR and FQNEAQ (reference sequence). CDR3 sequence: CASSGNDEKLFF. The sequenced CDR3 bases are TGTGCCAGCAGCGGCAATGATGAAAAA. The full variable domain, in which reference TRBV7-9 and TRBJ1-4 provide the parts outside the CDR3, is DTGVSQNPRHKITKRGQNVTFRCDPISEHNRLYWYRQTLGQGPEFLTYFQNEAQLEKSRLLSDRFSAERPKGSFSTLEIQRTEQGDSAMYLCASSGNDEKLFFGSGTQLSVL.

Note on this clone: The read ends 3 residues shy of where the CDR3 ends; the end is completed using the germline J gene. This chain uses TRBV19 with TRBJ1-5; the match to TRBD1 covers 9 bases. Germline V gene data show CDR1 as LNHDA and CDR2 as SQIVND (reference sequence). This CDR3 has 13 amino acids. The J segment lost 5 bases and the V segment lost 9 bases, leaving 5 bases of the junction unmatched. CDR3 loop: CASRDRDDQPQHF. Partial CDR3 DNA: TGTGCCAGCCGGGACAGGGATGATCAGCCC.

Comments on this clone: Read data end 3 residues before the CDR3 end; the end is taken from the germline J gene. The V and J genes are TRBV19 and TRBJ2-4; D tentatively fits TRBD1 or TRBD2 (5 bases each). Between the trimmed V and J ends, which lost 5 bases and 3 bases, there was a span of 11 bases. The germline CDR1 and CDR2 sequences are LNHDA and SQIVND (reference sequence). The CDR3 totals 14 residues. CDR3: CASSPEGNKNIQYF. The CDR3 bases that were read are TGTGCCAGTAGTCCAGAGGGGAACAAAAACATT.

Remarks on this clone: The observed sequence ends 3 residues before the CDR3 terminus, with the missing tail filled in from the germline J gene. This chain uses TRBV19 with TRBJ2-2; the D gene is possibly TRBD1 (6 bases). The CDR3 runs 15 residues. Deletions cut 5 bases from V and 3 bases from J, with 13 bases between. Per germline, CDR1 LNHDA and CDR2 SQIVND (reference sequence). CDR3 residues: CASSSNNRDTGELFF. The covered CDR3 bases are TGTGCCAGTAGTTCAAATAACAGGGACACCGGGGAG.

For this clone: The read is 3 residues too short to cover the CDR3 end, so that end is filled in from the germline J gene. The V and J genes are TRBV28 and TRBJ1-6, with no clear D. In germline, CDR1 is MDHEN, CDR2 SYDVKM. The V end was cut by 3 bases, the J end by 7 bases, with 10 bases between. The CDR3 is made up of 14 amino acids. The CDR3 loop is CASSFRVENSPLHF. The sequenced part of the CDR3 DNA is TGTGCCAGCAGTTTTAGGGTCGAAAATTCACCC.

This clone is classed as medium-sized by frequency. The read ends 3 residues shy of where the CDR3 ends; the end is completed using the germline J gene. V gene TRBV18 combines with J gene TRBJ1-2; 10 positions match TRBD1. CDR3 length: 16 residues. CDR1 is KGHSH, CDR2 LQKENI, per germline. The chain's CDR3 is CASSLTPGQGRGGYTF. CDR3 DNA, as far as it was read: TGTGCCAGCTCACTGACGCCGGGACAGGGGCGAGGGGGC. Based on the CDR3 plus reference TRBV18 and TRBJ1-2, the full variable domain is NAGVMQNPRHLVRRRGQEARLRCSPMKGHSHVYWYRQLPEEGLKFMVYLQKENIIDESGMPKERFSAEFPKEGPSILRIQQVVRGDSAAYFCASSLTPGQGRGGYTFGSGTRLTVV.

On this clone itself: Read data end 3 residues before the CDR3 end; the end is taken from the germline J gene. The J gene is TRBJ1-2, the V gene TRBV5-4; 7 bases map to TRBD1. The junction had 2 bases not matched to a gene; V was cut back by 2 bases and J by 4 bases. Germline V gene lookup returns CDR1 SGHNT and CDR2 YYREEE (reference sequence). CDR3 size: 13 residues. CDR3 protein: CASSLDRAYGYTF. The DNA read from the CDR3 is TGTGCCAGCAGCTTAGACAGGGCCTATGGC.

About this clone itself: The read terminates 3 residues ahead of where the CDR3 ends, so the germline J gene completes it. The chain employs TRBV5-4 and TRBJ2-3, with 8 bases fitting TRBD2. Germline CDR1 SGHNT, CDR2 YYREEE (reference sequence). There are 16 residues in the CDR3. Trimming at V came to 4 bases and at J to 0 bases, leaving 7 bases not matched to a gene. The covered CDR3 bases are TGTGCCAGCAGCAACGCCGGGACTAGAAGCACAGATACG. It is translated as CASSNAGTRSTDT. The full CDR3 reads CASSNAGTRSTDTQYF.